The rows below give T cell receptor beta chains drawn from one sample of a study of blood T cell repertoires in COVID-19. Produced via immunoSEQ multiplex PCR; TCRdb's table is partial and in-frame only. The data contain about 95,000 clones, roughly 81% of them singletons. Sequencing was carried out using peripheral blood. The receptors were gathered from a man aged 80 or over with COVID-19, enrolled during active disease. CDR3s include the opening cysteine and the closing phenylalanine or tryptophan. A D gene is named only where the DNA matches it firmly. Some rows have no size entry. The others give once, few or many, or a class for an expanded clone.

V gene,D gene,clone size,J gene,CDR3 DNA,CDR3 protein
TRBV30,NA,NA,TRBJ2-5,TGTGCCTGGAGTGTACATCCCCGGGACAAATGGGAGACCCAGTACTTC,CAWSVHPRDKWETQYF
TRBV20-1,NA,once,TRBJ1-1,TGCAGTGCTAGGCGACATGAAGCTTTCTTT,CSARRHEAFF
TRBV6-5,TRBD1,few,TRBJ2-5,TGTGCCAGCAGCCAATTACAGGGGGCAGAGACCCAGTACTTC,CASSQLQGAETQYF
TRBV7-2,TRBD2,NA,TRBJ2-7,TGTGCCAGCAGCTTAGTTCTGTTTCCCTATAGCGGGGACCGATACGAGCAGTACTTC,CASSLVLFPYSGDRYEQYF
TRBV18,NA,NA,TRBJ1-1,TGTGCCAGCTCACCAGCCCTAACAGAGAACACTGAAGCTTTCTTT,CASSPALTENTEAFF
TRBV12-3/TRBV12-4,TRBD1,NA,TRBJ2-3,TGTGCCAGCAGGGACAGGGTCACAGATACGCAGTATTTT,CASRDRVTDTQYF
TRBV4-1,NA,NA,TRBJ2-1,TGCGCCAGCAGCCAAGCCGGAGTCCCTTACAATGAGCAGTTCTTC,CASSQAGVPYNEQFF
TRBV27,NA,NA,TRBJ2-3,TGTGCCAGCAGCCCTCACCGAGGGCGCACAGATACGCAGTATTTT,CASSPHRGRTDTQYF
TRBV7-9,TRBD1,NA,TRBJ1-1,TGTGCCAGCAGCTCGCAGACAGGGGTGAACACTGAAGCTTTCTTT,CASSSQTGVNTEAFF
TRBV5-1,TRBD2,once,TRBJ2-5,TGCGCCAGCAGCTGGGGACTAGCGGGGCGAACGGCGCGATGGGAGGAGACCCAGTACTTC,CASSWGLAGRTARWEETQYF
TRBV18,TRBD1,NA,TRBJ1-2,TGTGCCAGCTCACTCGCCCGCGCCTCAACAGGGGGCTACTATGGCTACACCTTC,CASSLARASTGGYYGYTF
TRBV6-6,NA,NA,TRBJ1-2,TGTGCCGTCGTAGGTCCAGGCTATTTAGCTAACTATGGCTACACCTTC,CAVVGPGYLANYGYTF
TRBV7-9,NA,NA,TRBJ1-1,TGTGCCAGCAGCTTAGGTGACAGATTGAACACTGAAGCTTTCTTT,CASSLGDRLNTEAFF
TRBV12-3/TRBV12-4,NA,few,TRBJ2-7,TGTGCCAGCAGAAGGGGGAGAGGCTACGAGCAGTACTTC,CASRRGRGYEQYF
TRBV7-9,TRBD2,NA,TRBJ2-3,TGTGCCAGCAGATTTAGCGGGGGTAGCACAGATACGCAGTATTTT,CASRFSGGSTDTQYF
TRBV4-3,TRBD2,few,TRBJ2-1,TGCGCCAGCAGCCAAGATCTCACCCTAGCGGGGATCTACAATGAGCAGTTCTTC,CASSQDLTLAGIYNEQFF
TRBV7-9,NA,NA,TRBJ1-5,TGTGCCAGCAGCTTAGGGGGCACGGGCAATCAGCCCCAGCATTTT,CASSLGGTGNQPQHF
TRBV10-2,NA,NA,TRBJ1-4,TGCGCCAGCAGTGGGCAGGGCGGTGAAAAACTGTTTTTT,CASSGQGGEKLFF
TRBV30,NA,NA,TRBJ2-2,TGTGCCTGGAGTGTGGGCTCGATAACCGGGGAGCTGTTTTTT,CAWSVGSITGELFF
TRBV9,TRBD2,NA,TRBJ2-1,TGTGCCAGCAGCGTAGGACTAGCGGGAGCTGGGGGTGAGCAGTTCTTC,CASSVGLAGAGGEQFF
TRBV10-3,NA,NA,TRBJ2-1,TGTGCCATCAGCGAGGCCAGGGACTCCTACAATGAGCAGTTCTTC,CAISEARDSYNEQFF
TRBV18,TRBD1,NA,TRBJ2-7,TGTGCCAGCTCACCACTCCGGGACAGCGTCTACGAGCAGTACTTC,CASSPLRDSVYEQYF
TRBV2,TRBD1,NA,TRBJ2-5,TGTGCCAGCAGTGAGAACAGGGGGCCAGGAGAGACCCAGTACTTC,CASSENRGPGETQYF
TRBV2,TRBD1,NA,TRBJ1-4,TGTGCCAGCAGCCCTGGGGCCGGACAGGGAGGGATTGAAAAACTGTTTTTT,CASSPGAGQGGIEKLFF